A single sample is the source of the 5 T cell receptor beta chains below, sequenced in a study of vaccination effects on CD4 cells after COVID-19. Scientists isolated CD4+ T cells after a roughly ten-day culture period ended. Between March and December 2020, the person had a SARS-CoV-2 infection that PCR confirmed. Each participant was administered two doses of either the BNT162b2 or the mRNA-1273 vaccine. Clones were read by immunoSEQ multiplex PCR, and TCRdb kept only the in-frame ones, dropping some. This sample has about 46,000 clones, with about 70% found just once. Antigen specificity for these receptors is unknown. This material consisted of CD4+ T cells from PBMCs cultured without peptide, taken after COVID-19 vaccination. These receptors were obtained from a human donor who had a prior SARS-CoV-2 infection.

V usage is TRBV11-3 and J usage is TRBJ2-4; TRBD2 aligns across 7 bases. The germline CDR1 and CDR2 sequences are SGHNT and YENEEA. This CDR3 region has 13 residues. V shed 0 bases, J shed 9 bases, and the junction held 2 bases outside the gene matches. As DNA, the CDR3 is TGTGCCAGCAGCTTAGAGGGGACTACCATTCAGTACTTC. This translates into CASSLEGTTIQYF.

This clone was seen a single time. The rearrangement links TRBV6-5 to TRBJ2-1; D not certain. Per the germline V gene, CDR1 is MNHEY and CDR2 is SVGAGI. The V end was cut by 6 bases, the J end by 3 bases, with 12 bases between. The CDR3 sequence is 14 residues long. The CDR3 here is CASRNLTVYNEQFF. CDR3 DNA: TGTGCCAGCAGGAACTTGACGGTCTACAATGAGCAGTTCTTC.

J is TRBJ1-3 and V is TRBV12-5; no reliable D call. V dropped 0 bases and J dropped 0 bases, with 3 bases sitting between them. Germline CDR1 and CDR2: LGHNT and FRNRAP. This CDR3 has 14 residues. CDR3 sequence: CASGLVNSGNTIYF. The CDR3 region has the DNA TGTGCTAGTGGTTTGGTAAACTCTGGAAACACCATATATTTT.

The chain employs TRBV2 and TRBJ2-3; D is perhaps TRBD2 (5 bases). Germline V gives CDR1 SNHLY, CDR2 FYNNEI. V gave up 4 bases and J gave up 4 bases, with 9 bases separating them. This CDR3 is 13 amino acids long. The CDR3 reads CASSVAGPDTQYF. The CDR3, as DNA: TGTGCCAGCAGTGTGGCGGGTCCAGATACGCAGTATTTT.

The rearrangement uses TRBV28 and TRBJ2-3; tentative D call: TRBD1 (6 bases). CDR3 length equals 18 residues. CDR1 and CDR2 from the germline V gene are MDHEN and SYDVKM. Trimming removed 4 bases from V and 6 bases from J, with 26 bases in between. The CDR3 here is CASSSLLGALNVRDTQYF. In DNA, the CDR3 is TGTGCCAGCAGTTCCCTTCTGGGGGCCTTGAACGTGCGGGATACGCAGTATTTT.